This T cell receptor (beta chain) comes out of a study of graft-versus-host responses after intestinal transplantation (dated by TCRdb to about 2021). For context, the study as a whole: The transplants that recipients received were multivisceral, liver-intestinal, or isolated intestinal. Anti-thymocyte globulin induction was given to all recipients, followed by maintenance tacrolimus and steroids for approximately three years. After intestinal transplantation, graft-versus-host and host-versus-graft alloreactive T cell clones were followed in the graft, circulation and bone marrow using bulk TCR-beta CDR3 sequencing. Alloreactive clones were identified by sequencing pre-transplant mixed lymphocyte reaction products and comparing these products with unstimulated pre-transplant donor and recipient T cells. Of the 20 to 30 intestinal transplant recipients enrolled in the cohort, one of whom was a retransplant, 3 patients without pretransplant specimens were excluded. A peak of at least 4% donor T cells among recipient peripheral blood mononuclear cells was the definition used for donor T cell macrochimerism. Rather than going through the commercial service, samples from three later patients were sequenced in-house on an Illumina MiSeq and processed with MiXCR.

The paper as a whole reports these results and caveats: Peak levels of circulating GvH clones were associated with declines in HvG clones early after transplant. Patients with donor T cell macrochimerism had high GvH to HvG T cell clonal ratios in their allografts. The relatively low number and heterogeneity of intestinal transplant patients limited the conclusions. GvH clones turned up in recipient bone marrow, with some appearing earlier in ileal mucosa or blood, a pattern consistent with an intestinal mucosal origin.

Its CDR3 holds 16 amino acids, cysteine through phenylalanine. The CDR3 DNA has 48 bases and is translated from base 1. For CDR1 and CDR2, the germline V gene lists SGHRS and YFSETQ. For this chain, trimming is 3 bases at the V end and 1 base at the J end, and the number of junction bases without a gene match is 8. On this clone itself: Its antigen specificity is not known. No clone much larger than this one lies a single base away; base qualities are absent.

Libraries were constructed by the immunoSEQ multiplex PCR assay. For most patients, genomic DNA was isolated with the Qiagen DNeasy Blood and Tissue Kit and sent frozen to Adaptive Biotechnologies for TCR sequencing. High-throughput TCR-beta CDR3 sequencing of genomic DNA from most patients was performed by Adaptive Biotechnologies. Under the source paper's analysis protocol: TCR sequencing data were retrieved from Adaptive's ImmunoSEQ software for 15 to 20 patients, whereas a few other patients were processed with MiXCR and VDJtools. To correct CD4 versus CD8 sorting errors, any sequence found in both subsets at a frequency ratio below 5:1 was removed. CDR3 nucleotide sequences shared between donor and recipient were removed because the origin of such sequences could not be assigned. Alloreactive clones required at least 2-fold expansion over unstimulated cells and minimum CFSE-low frequency of 0.002% (template counts) or 0.001% (read counts). A clone was considered mappable if detected in the sequenced pre-transplant spleen, lymph node, or MLR CFSE-low populations of the donor or recipient. The cumulative frequency of alloreactive clones was calculated as a percentage of all sequences, weighted by copy number. This is the immuneACCESS table as TCRdb keeps it, with only in-frame sequences that have V and J called. A part of the clones is gone; compared with another copy, unresolved V genes explain less than half, and the rest is unexplained. The V and J calls and clone size come from that table; D and trimming were worked out from the DNA. The sample contains about 36,000 clones, roughly 95% of them found a single time. Over 0.2% of the sample is taken by the ten largest.

The time point label for this specimen denotes: cells obtained before transplantation from donor or recipient. CD3+CD4+ and CD3+CD8+ populations were FACS-sorted from unstimulated pre-transplant donor and recipient cells taken from spleen or lymph nodes. The sequence was obtained from a human donor who was the organ donor for an intestinal transplant. This chain joins TRBV5-1 to TRBJ1-1, with 8 bases aligning to TRBD1. This material consisted of unstimulated CD4+ T cells sorted from spleen or lymph node cells, taken before transplant. The DNA is as follows: TGCGCCAGCAGCTCGACCCGGACAGGGAAGAACACTGAAGCTTTCTTT. Translated, this gives CASSSTRTGKNTEAFF.